Shown below are 17 T cell receptor beta chains from a single sample sequenced in a study of T-cell memory formation after mild COVID-19. TCRdb re-called the 5' RACE reads through MiXCR, storing one row per CDR3 protein. The sample lists approximately 560,000 distinct CDR3 sequences, 17% occurring once. Sequencing was carried out using PBMCs or a T cell subset sorted from them (not recorded which). The receptors were gathered from an adult woman who had mild COVID-19 (a few samples of this study predate the infection). Cell type and time point are not known.

The table lists this clonotype with a few counts. The chain has TRBV7-9 and TRBJ1-2, with 7 bases fitting TRBD1. Germline V gene data show CDR1 as SEHNR and CDR2 as FQNEAQ (reference sequence). The CDR3 totals 15 residues. V lost 6 bases, J lost 4 bases, and 11 bases stayed unmatched. CDR3 amino acids: CASSHRDSLSYGYTF. CDR3 DNA sequence: TGTGCCAGCAGTCACCGGGACAGCCTCTCCTATGGCTACACCTTC.

The rearrangement joins TRBV3-1 to TRBJ2-1; 10 bases are shared with TRBD2. Germline CDR1 reads LGHDT; CDR2 reads YNNKEL (reference sequence). Losses at the gene ends were 4 bases for V and 4 bases for J; bases not matched to a gene: 10. The CDR3 runs 17 residues. CDR3 nucleotide sequence: TGTGCCAGCAGCCCAGTCCTACTAGCGGGACCTTACAATGAGCAGTTCTTC. Translated: CASSPVLLAGPYNEQFF.

This clonotype has more than one count but fewer than ten. The rearrangement uses TRBV7-9 and TRBJ1-2, with 11 bases identical to TRBD1. The CDR3 covers 14 residues. Germline V gene lookup returns CDR1 SEHNR and CDR2 FQNEAQ (reference sequence). With 5 bases clipped from V and 3 bases from J, the junction kept 2 bases outside the gene matches. The CDR3 sequence: CASSGQGAHYGYTF. As DNA, the CDR3 is TGTGCCAGCAGCGGACAGGGGGCGCACTATGGCTACACCTTC.

The chain is built from TRBV7-9 and TRBJ2-3; D is perhaps TRBD1 or TRBD2 (5 bases each). The V and J ends lost 6 bases and 2 bases respectively, with 18 bases between them. This CDR3 spans 16 amino acids. The germline V gene encodes CDR1 SEHNR and CDR2 FQNEAQ (reference sequence). The DNA of the CDR3 is TGTGCCAGCAGGCCTCCGTTAAGGGACCCCACAGATACGCAGTATTTT. Its protein is CASRPPLRDPTDTQYF.

This rearrangement joins TRBV7-2 to TRBJ2-1; 7 bases are shared with TRBD2. J was trimmed by 7 bases and V by 5 bases; bases with no gene match: 14. CDR1 SGHTA and CDR2 FQGNSA come from the germline V gene. CDR3 length: 16 residues. The CDR3 spells CASSHPGGSGRNEQFF. In DNA form, the CDR3 reads TGTGCCAGCAGCCACCCGGGAGGTAGCGGTAGGAATGAGCAGTTCTTC.

This chain uses TRBV6-5 with TRBJ2-7; D is perhaps TRBD2 (6 bases). The V gene lost 6 bases and the J gene lost 0 bases, with 15 bases spanning the gap. The CDR3 totals 15 residues. Germline CDR1 is MNHEY and CDR2 is SVGAGI. The CDR3 loop reads CASSFTVGGSYEQYF. The DNA of the CDR3 is TGTGCCAGCAGCTTTACCGTGGGGGGCTCCTACGAGCAGTACTTC.

The table lists this clonotype with a few counts. This chain joins TRBV7-8 and TRBJ2-7; D possibly matches TRBD1 or TRBD2 (7 bases each). V lost 5 bases and J 0 bases, leaving 14 bases between the germline ends. Per the germline V gene, CDR1 is SGHVS and CDR2 is FQNEAQ. The CDR3 has 15 amino acids. The CDR3: CASSGRGGISYEQYF. The CDR3 region has the DNA TGTGCCAGCAGCGGCAGGGGGGGGATCTCCTACGAGCAGTACTTC.

This clonotype was recorded a few times. The gene calls are TRBV5-1 and TRBJ2-2; D is perhaps TRBD2 (5 bases). The CDR3 extends over 15 amino acids. From germline, CDR1 is SGHRS and CDR2 YFSETQ. V was cut by 4 bases and J by 1 base, with 11 bases left in between. The CDR3 bases are TGCGCCAGCAGCCCCCAGCGGTTGAACACCGGGGAGCTGTTTTTT. This sequence encodes CASSPQRLNTGELFF. Full variable domain (remainder filled in from reference TRBV5-1 and TRBJ2-2): KAGVTQTPRYLIKTRGQQVTLSCSPISGHRSVSWYQQTPGQGLQFLFEYFSETQRNKGNFPGRFSGRQFSNSRSEMNVSTLELGDSALYLCASSPQRLNTGELFFGEGSRLTVL.

The chain links TRBV7-2 to TRBJ1-5; D is unclear. Trimming took off 6 bases at V and 6 bases at J, with 12 bases between the two ends. Germline CDR1 reads SGHTA; CDR2 reads FQGNSA. The CDR3 covers 13 residues. Written as DNA, the CDR3 is TGTGCCAGCAGTCCTGATGGGGTTCAGCCCCAGCATTTT. Its protein product is CASSPDGVQPQHF.

The CDR3 is CSASTGTSGTYEQYF. The CDR3, as DNA: TGCAGTGCTAGCACGGGGACTAGCGGGACCTACGAGCAGTACTTC. J is TRBJ2-7 and V is TRBV20-1, with TRBD2 matching 13 bases. The CDR3 runs to 15 residues. The trim removed 3 bases at V and 2 bases at J, leaving 4 bases unmatched. In germline, CDR1 is DFQATT, CDR2 SNEGSKA (reference sequence).

The chain couples TRBV27 to TRBJ2-7, with D possibly being TRBD1 (6 bases). Deletions cut 3 bases from V and 0 bases from J, with 12 bases between. The CDR3 consists of 15 residues. Germline loops: CDR1 MNHEY, CDR2 SMNVEV (reference sequence). CDR3 bases: TGTGCCAGCAGTTTTGGTGGGGGCTCCTCCTACGAGCAGTACTTC. Translation: CASSFGGGSSYEQYF.

The chain recombines TRBV7-3 with TRBJ2-1; D gene ambiguous. The CDR3 has 14 amino acids. Germline loops: CDR1 SGHTA, CDR2 FQGTGA. V was cut by 5 bases and J by 1 base, with 9 bases left in between. DNA for the CDR3: TGTGCCAGCAGCCCAATAGGATCCTACAATGAGCAGTTCTTC. Protein: CASSPIGSYNEQFF.

The chain combines TRBV5-4 with TRBJ2-7; the D call may be TRBD1 or TRBD2 (7 bases each). V was pared by 0 bases and J by 4 bases, with 14 bases between. Germline assignment: CDR1 SGHNT and CDR2 YYREEE (reference sequence). There are 15 residues in the CDR3. The CDR3 spells CASSLERGQSYEQYF. DNA for the CDR3: TGTGCCAGCAGCTTGGAGCGGGGACAGTCTTACGAGCAGTACTTC.

In this sample, this clonotype turned up a few times. This chain links TRBV20-1 with TRBJ1-5; perhaps TRBD1 as D (5 bases). The CDR3 consists of 13 residues. With 7 bases removed from V and 3 bases from J, the gap between germline ends came to 13 bases. The V gene's germline CDR1 is DFQATT and CDR2 SNEGSKA (reference sequence). The CDR3 DNA sequence: TGCAGTGGTTTTGGGGGGTTCAATCAGCCCCAGCATTTT. Translating it yields CSGFGGFNQPQHF.

CDR3 nucleotides: TGCAGTGCTAGAATTGGGGGCGGGTTGAACACTGAAGCTTTCTTT. Translation: CSARIGGGLNTEAFF. The chain has TRBV20-1 and TRBJ1-1, with D maybe TRBD1 (6 bases). This CDR3 region has 15 residues. The V gene lost 2 bases and the J gene lost 0 bases, with 13 bases spanning the gap. In germline, CDR1 is DFQATT, CDR2 SNEGSKA (reference sequence).

The rearrangement joins TRBV7-9 to TRBJ2-3, with 11 bases matching TRBD2. CDR3 size: 20 residues. Germline loops: CDR1 SEHNR, CDR2 FQNEAQ (reference sequence). J was trimmed by 4 bases and V by 2 bases; bases with no gene match: 17. The CDR3 protein is CASSLLRRGLAVRFADTQYF. CDR3 sequence (DNA): TGTGCCAGCAGCTTATTGCGGCGGGGACTAGCGGTTCGGTTTGCAGATACGCAGTATTTT.

This clonotype was seen more than once but under ten times. The chain carries TRBV12-3 or TRBV12-4 and TRBJ1-1; possibly TRBD1 for D (5 bases). The ends were cut back, 6 bases at V and 5 bases at J, with 16 bases in the middle. The CDR3 runs 14 residues. CDR3 in amino acids: CASRGTPGVTEAFF. DNA for the CDR3: TGTGCCAGCAGAGGGACCCCCGGGGTGACTGAAGCTTTCTTT.